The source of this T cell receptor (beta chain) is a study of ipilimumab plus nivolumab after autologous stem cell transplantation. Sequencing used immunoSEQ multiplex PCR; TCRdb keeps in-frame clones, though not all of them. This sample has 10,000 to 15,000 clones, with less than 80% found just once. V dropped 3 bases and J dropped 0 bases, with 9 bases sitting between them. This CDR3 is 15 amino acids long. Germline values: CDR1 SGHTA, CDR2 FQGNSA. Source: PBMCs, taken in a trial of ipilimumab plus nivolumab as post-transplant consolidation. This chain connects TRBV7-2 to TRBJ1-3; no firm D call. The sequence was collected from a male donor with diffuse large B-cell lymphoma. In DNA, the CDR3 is TGTGCCAGCAGCTTGGCAGTGAGCTCTGGAAACACCATATATTTT. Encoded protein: CASSLAVSSGNTIYF.